Below, 19 T cell receptor beta chains from the same sample are listed, as sequenced in a study of T cell responses to AZD1222 COVID-19 vaccine. Data came from immunoSEQ multiplex PCR; TCRdb stores just in-frame clones and leaves some out. This sample has just over 150,000 clones, with 75% to 90% found just once. Material: peripheral blood, obtained 28 days after the second AZD1222 dose. The receptors stem from an adult who received the AZD1222 COVID-19 vaccine.

This chain joins TRBV28 and TRBJ1-2; maybe TRBD1 (5 bases). The CDR3 covers 11 residues. V was shortened by 4 bases and J by 5 bases, with 5 bases between the two germline ends. In germline, CDR1 is MDHEN, CDR2 SYDVKM. CDR3 loop: CASSWGYGYTF. The CDR3 DNA reads as TGTGCCAGCAGTTGGGGGTATGGCTACACCTTC.

The chain carries TRBV5-1 and TRBJ2-7; D gene uncertain. The CDR3 has 13 residues. Germline V gives CDR1 SGHRS, CDR2 YFSETQ. The V end lost 5 bases, the J end lost 2 bases, and 11 bases lay between the germline ends. CDR3 protein: CASSPRAAYEQYF. CDR3 nucleotides: TGCGCCAGCAGTCCCCGGGCAGCCTACGAGCAGTACTTC.

The chain uses TRBV6-5 and TRBJ1-2, with a tentative D call TRBD1 (6 bases). The CDR3 extends over 14 amino acids. Germline-derived CDR1 and CDR2 are MNHEY and SVGAGI. V lost 7 bases and J lost 6, with 18 bases in between. As DNA, the CDR3 is TGTGCCAGCAAACGGGGTTCAGGGGTCGATGGCTACACCTTC. Translated: CASKRGSGVDGYTF.

The chain couples TRBV7-9 to TRBJ1-1, with D maybe TRBD1 (6 bases). V lost 0 bases and J 1 base, leaving 6 bases between the germline ends. This CDR3 spans 14 amino acids. Per germline, CDR1 SEHNR and CDR2 FQNEAQ (reference sequence). Here the CDR3 reads CASSLAGQNTEAFF. The DNA of the CDR3 is TGTGCCAGCAGCTTAGCGGGACAGAACACTGAAGCTTTCTTT.

V is TRBV19 and J is TRBJ1-4; the D gene is possibly TRBD1 (5 bases). The CDR3 contains 16 residues. Trimming stripped 5 bases from V and 2 bases from J, with 15 bases between. The germline V gene has CDR1 LNHDA and CDR2 SQIVND (reference sequence). In DNA, the CDR3 is TGTGCCAGTAGTCCCGGAACCAGGGACACTAATGAAAAACTGTTTTTT. Translated: CASSPGTRDTNEKLFF.

The genes are TRBV2 and TRBJ2-1; weak D call: TRBD2 (6 bases). The CDR3 totals 16 residues. V was cut by 1 base and J by 9 bases, with 19 bases left in between. The germline gives CDR1 SNHLY, CDR2 FYNNEI. In nucleotides, the CDR3 is TGTGCCAGCAGTGAAGAGAGTCGGACTACCGGGGGTGAGCAGTTCTTC. This gives the protein CASSEESRTTGGEQFF.

The V call is TRBV21-1, the J call TRBJ1-6. TRBV21-1 is designated a pseudogene. The CDR3 sequence is 19 residues long. CDR3 sequence: CASSKRGWARILDNSPLHF. CDR3 DNA: TGTGCCAGCAGCAAACGGGGATGGGCTAGGATCCTAGATAATTCACCCCTCCACTTT.

The chain links TRBV5-3 to TRBJ2-7; 13 bases line up with TRBD2. TRBV5-3 is recorded as an ORF, its role being uncertain. This CDR3 region has 16 residues. With V trimmed by 3 bases and J by 0 bases, 3 bases remained unmatched. The CDR3 is CARSWRTSGSSYEQYF. As DNA, the CDR3 is TGTGCCAGAAGCTGGCGGACTAGCGGGAGCTCCTACGAGCAGTACTTC.

The genes are TRBV30 and TRBJ1-1; D may be TRBD1 (6 bases). V lost 2 bases and J lost 2, with 9 bases in between. CDR1 is GTSNPN and CDR2 is SVGIG in the germline V gene (reference sequence). The CDR3 length is 13 residues. The CDR3 sequence: CAWSTGTNTEAFF. DNA of the CDR3: TGTGCCTGGAGTACAGGGACTAACACTGAAGCTTTCTTT.

The chain employs TRBV7-2 and TRBJ2-5; TRBD2 agrees at 14 bases. CDR3 size: 19 residues. The V segment lost 1 base and the J segment 6 bases; nucleotides outside the gene matches: 13. Germline V CDR1 and CDR2: SGHTA, FQGNSA. Written as DNA, the CDR3 is TGTGCCAGCAGCTTAGATGGGTTGAGACTAGCGGGAGGGCCGAAGACCCAGTACTTC. The encoded protein is CASSLDGLRLAGGPKTQYF. The variable domain in full, with the rest retrieved from reference TRBV7-2 and TRBJ2-5, is GAGVSQSPSNKVTEKGKDVELRCDPISGHTALYWYRQSLGQGLEFLIYFQGNSAPDKSGLPSDRFSAERTGGSVSTLTIQRTQQEDSAVYLCASSLDGLRLAGGPKTQYFGPGTRLLVL.

CDR3 DNA sequence: TGTGCCAGCACAAAAACAACAAGGTCCGAGCAGTACTTC. It translates to CASTKTTRSEQYF. The gene calls are TRBV11-2 and TRBJ2-7; the D is unclear. V lost 7 bases to trimming and J lost 6 bases, with 16 bases between them. This CDR3 spans 13 amino acids. The germline V gene has CDR1 SGHAT and CDR2 FQNNGV.

CDR3 sequence (DNA): TGTGCCAGCAGCGTAGGGCACAGTACCTACGAGCAGTACTTC. This codes for CASSVGHSTYEQYF. The chain carries TRBV9 and TRBJ2-7; D is unclear. The CDR3 has 14 residues. The V gene lost 0 bases and the J gene lost 2 bases, with 9 bases spanning the gap. Germline loops: CDR1 SGDLS, CDR2 YYNGEE.

This sequence joins TRBV28 and TRBJ1-5, with 8 bases matching TRBD1. Germline V CDR1 and CDR2: MDHEN, SYDVKM. J lost 7 bases, V lost 6 bases, and 8 bases had no gene match. CDR3 size: 14 residues. The CDR3 DNA sequence: TGTGCCAGCAGGGGAACAGGGGGATGGCAGCCCCAGCATTTT. Protein: CASRGTGGWQPQHF.

The rearrangement uses TRBV15 and TRBJ1-1; D uncertain. There are 14 residues in the CDR3. The V gene lost 5 bases and the J gene lost 4 bases, with 14 bases spanning the gap. The germline V gene encodes CDR1 LNHNV and CDR2 YYDKDF (reference sequence). CDR3 in DNA: TGTGCCACCAGCCCTATGGAGGACGGCACTGAAGCTTTCTTT. It specifies CATSPMEDGTEAFF.

The rearrangement links TRBV19 to TRBJ2-1; TRBD2 is a possible D gene (5 bases). Germline CDR1 reads LNHDA; CDR2 reads SQIVND (reference sequence). The CDR3 extends over 15 amino acids. Trimming removed 4 bases from V and 6 bases from J, with 16 bases in between. The CDR3 bases are TGTGCCAGTAGTAAAACCTTCACTAGTTTCAATGAGCAGTTCTTC. It specifies CASSKTFTSFNEQFF. The variable domain in full, completed from reference TRBV19 and TRBJ2-1, reads DGGITQSPKYLFRKEGQNVTLSCEQNLNHDAMYWYRQDPGQGLRLIYYSQIVNDFQKGDIAEGYSVSREKKESFPLTVTSAQKNPTAFYLCASSKTFTSFNEQFFGPGTRLTVL.

V usage is TRBV6-6 and J usage is TRBJ2-7; TRBD1 is a possible D gene (5 bases). Germline V gene lookup returns CDR1 MNHNY and CDR2 SVGAGI (reference sequence). Trimming took off 10 bases at V and 0 bases at J, with 16 bases between the two ends. The CDR3 sequence is 14 residues long. The CDR3 region is CAIKTGSSSYEQYF. In nucleotides, the CDR3 is TGTGCCATCAAAACAGGATCGAGCTCCTACGAGCAGTACTTC.

The CDR3 region is CASSLEGGGRETQYF. CDR3 sequence (DNA): TGCGCCAGCAGCTTGGAGGGAGGGGGTCGAGAGACCCAGTACTTC. The rearrangement joins TRBV5-1 to TRBJ2-5; D perhaps matches TRBD2 (7 bases). Germline V CDR1 and CDR2: SGHRS, YFSETQ. Trimming cost V 0 bases and J 4 bases, with 13 bases left between them. CDR3 length: 15 residues.

The J gene is TRBJ2-6, the V gene TRBV3-1 (or the pseudogene TRBV3-2); D ambiguous. Per the germline V gene, CDR1 is LGHDT and CDR2 is YNNKEL (reference sequence). The CDR3 loop spans 12 amino acids. Trimming left V 4 bases short and J 7 bases short, with 5 bases between. In nucleotides, the CDR3 is TGTGCCAGCAGCCCGGGTGCCAACGTCCTGACTTTC. It is translated as CASSPGANVLTF.

J is TRBJ1-1 and V is TRBV7-9; D remains ambiguous. The germline V and J ends were trimmed by 5 bases and 10 bases, with 17 bases remaining between them. CDR1 and CDR2 from the germline V gene are SEHNR and FQNEAQ (reference sequence). CDR3 length equals 13 residues. CDR3 region: CASSPSGNLGAFF. The CDR3 region has the DNA TGTGCCAGCAGCCCTTCGGGGAACCTTGGAGCTTTCTTT.